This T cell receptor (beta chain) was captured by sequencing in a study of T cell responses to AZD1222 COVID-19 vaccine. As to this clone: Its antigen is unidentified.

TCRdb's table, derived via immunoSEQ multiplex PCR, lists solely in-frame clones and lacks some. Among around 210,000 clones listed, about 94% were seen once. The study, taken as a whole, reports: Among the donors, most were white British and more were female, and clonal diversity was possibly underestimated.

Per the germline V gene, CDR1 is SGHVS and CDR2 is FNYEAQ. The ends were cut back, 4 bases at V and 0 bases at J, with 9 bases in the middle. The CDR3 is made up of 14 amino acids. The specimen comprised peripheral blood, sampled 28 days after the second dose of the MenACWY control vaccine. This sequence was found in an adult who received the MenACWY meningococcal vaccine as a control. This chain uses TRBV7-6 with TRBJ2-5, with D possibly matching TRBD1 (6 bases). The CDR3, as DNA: TGTGCCAGCAGCTGTAGGGGGAACCAAGAGACCCAGTACTTC. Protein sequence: CASSCRGNQETQYF.